This TCR beta chain was retrieved from a study of identical twins. MiXCR, run by TCRdb on the 5' RACE reads, gives a single entry per CDR3 protein. The sample includes 1.5 million to 2 million distinct CDR3 sequences, around a third seen only once; the top ten take about 0.27%. General study results and limits: Analyses of zero insertions could be partly confounded by invariant MAIT and iNKT cells. Modeled out-of-frame TCR alpha sharing in monozygotic twins fell below observed levels. Out-of-frame alpha sequences shared by twins were enriched for low generation probability. Without tracking the same donors, conclusions rested on cross-sectional statistical analysis.

The CDR3 is 15 residues long. The germline V and J ends were trimmed by 3 bases and 5 bases, with 17 bases remaining between them. Germline V gives CDR1 MRHNA, CDR2 SNTAGT. In regard to this clonotype: Its antigen is still unknown.

The sample comprised cord blood. The TCR was taken from a newborn girl in good health. The chain recombines TRBV6-4 with TRBJ2-7; perhaps TRBD2 as D (6 bases). The CDR3: CASSEGTQGGDEQYF. As DNA, the CDR3 is TGTGCCAGCAGTGAAGGGACTCAGGGAGGTGACGAGCAGTACTTC.